Below are 6 T cell receptor beta chains sequenced from a single sample in a study of vaccination and CD4 T cells after COVID-19. Their recognized antigens are unknown. Noted treatment: roughly ten-day PBMC culture with coronavirus spike peptide pools or control peptides (ViraFEST assay). Scientists ran DNA taken from cultured CD4+ T cells through the Oncomine TCR Beta short-read assay for sequencing. TCRdb used MiXCR to reprocess the PCR reads, holding one entry per CDR3 protein. The sample holds 13,000 to 15,000 distinct CDR3 sequences, roughly 44% seen once. What was sequenced was CD4+ T cells from blood, cultured in vitro. The receptors shown here come from a human donor who had recovered from COVID-19.

The chain combines TRBV30 with TRBJ1-2; D may be TRBD1 (6 bases). The length of the CDR3 is 15 residues. V lost 4 bases and J 6 bases, leaving 21 bases between the germline ends. Germline values: CDR1 GTSNPN, CDR2 SVGIG (reference sequence). CDR3 in DNA: TGTGCCTGGAACCCATTAACAGGGACACACCATGGCTACACCTTC. Its protein is CAWNPLTGTHHGYTF. The full variable domain, in which reference TRBV30 and TRBJ1-2 provide the parts outside the CDR3, is SQTIHQWPATLVQPVGSPLSLECTVEGTSNPNLYWYRQAAGRGLQLLFYSVGIGQISSEVPQNLSASRPQDRQFILSSKKLLLSDSGFYLCAWNPLTGTHHGYTFGSGTRLTVV.

The DNA for the CDR3 is TGTGCCAGCAGCCGGAGCGGGGGATTGATCGAGACCCAGTACTTC. Translation gives CASSRSGGLIETQYF. The gene calls are TRBV7-6 and TRBJ2-5; 8 bases are a match to TRBD2. The J segment lost 5 bases and the V segment lost 5 bases, leaving 10 bases of the junction unmatched. Germline V lookup: CDR1 SGHVS, CDR2 FNYEAQ. CDR3 length: 15 residues.

This clonotype showed up just a few times. The rearrangement uses TRBV11-2 and TRBJ1-6; maybe TRBD1 (5 bases). Germline loops: CDR1 SGHAT, CDR2 FQNNGV. V lost 3 bases to trimming and J lost 5 bases, with 11 bases between them. This CDR3 spans 15 amino acids. The CDR3 here is CASSFRGGNNSPLHF. The CDR3 coding sequence is TGTGCCAGCAGCTTTCGCGGGGGTAATAATTCACCCCTCCACTTT.

V is TRBV5-1 and J is TRBJ2-5, with 7 bases matching TRBD1. The CDR3 covers 15 residues. V lost 4 bases and J lost 4; bases outside the gene matches: 10. Germline V gene sequence: CDR1 SGHRS, CDR2 YFSETQ. The CDR3 DNA reads as TGCGCCAGCAGCGTTGTACGGGACAGAGGAGAGACCCAGTACTTC. Its translation is CASSVVRDRGETQYF. Full variable domain (outside the CDR3, taken from reference TRBV5-1 and TRBJ2-5): KAGVTQTPRYLIKTRGQQVTLSCSPISGHRSVSWYQQTPGQGLQFLFEYFSETQRNKGNFPGRFSGRQFSNSRSEMNVSTLELGDSALYLCASSVVRDRGETQYFGPGTRLLVL.

This chain links TRBV5-1 with TRBJ1-6; TRBD1 matches 7 bases. The germline V gene encodes CDR1 SGHRS and CDR2 YFSETQ. Germline trimming cut 3 bases from V and 7 bases from J; bases unmatched to any gene: 1. The CDR3 sequence is 13 residues long. The CDR3 sequence: CASSSTGNSPLHF. The CDR3 DNA sequence: TGCGCCAGCAGCTCGACAGGGAATTCACCCCTCCACTTT.

J is TRBJ1-4 and V is TRBV7-2; 8 bases are shared with TRBD1. V lost 5 bases to trimming and J lost 5 bases; unmatched junction nucleotides: 4. The CDR3 length is 14 residues. CDR1 and CDR2 from the germline V gene are SGHTA and FQGNSA. The DNA of the CDR3 is TGTGCCAGCAGCCTAGGGACAGGCAATGAAAAACTGTTTTTT. It codes for CASSLGTGNEKLFF.